The source of this T cell receptor beta chain is a study of spatial heterogeneity in lung cancer. Time point indicated: blood at routine non-recurrence follow-up after resection. Extraction of whole RNA from tumor, nontumor lung or frozen PBMC preceded unsorted sequencing. This CDR3 is built from 15 residues. V was trimmed by 10 bases and J by 4 bases, leaving 21 bases between them. This clonotype was picked up many times. TCRdb re-analysed the 5' RACE reads in MiXCR, keeping a single row per CDR3 protein. Here the sample spans about 26,000 distinct CDR3 sequences, around 5.8% being singletons. The chain combines TRBV12-3 or TRBV12-4 with TRBJ2-3; D tentatively reads TRBD1 or TRBD2 (6 bases each). The source is a male donor with early-stage non-small cell lung cancer. The sample in question was PBMCs, obtained at follow-up. The CDR3 reads CATNGGWTVADTQYF. In DNA, the CDR3 is TGTGCCACCAATGGGGGGTGGACAGTGGCAGATACGCAGTATTTT.